The present entry profiles one TCR beta chain with its context. V was clipped by 5 bases and J by 6 bases, with 12 bases between them. Looked up from germline, CDR1 is DFQATT and CDR2 is SNEGSKA (reference sequence). This CDR3 comprises 12 residues. TCRdb reprocessed the 5' RACE reads with MiXCR, giving one entry per CDR3 protein. The table shows hundreds of thousands of distinct CDR3 sequences, with 24% occurring only once. The source of the sample is a study of T-cell memory formation after mild COVID-19. J is TRBJ2-3 and V is TRBV20-1; D is undetermined. The sequencing input was PBMCs or a T cell subset sorted from them (not recorded which). The sequence derives from an adult woman who had mild COVID-19 (a few samples of this study predate the infection). Cell type and time point are not known. CDR3 DNA: TGCAGTGCTGTGGGTGGTGGGGATACGCAGTATTTT. Its translation: CSAVGGGDTQYF.